These 10 T cell receptor beta chains were sequenced from one sample in a study of blood T cell repertoires in COVID-19. The repertoire was sequenced with immunoSEQ multiplex PCR; TCRdb's copy has only in-frame clones and lacks some. The table includes about 66,000 clones, approximately 90% detected once. Sequencing was done on a sample of peripheral blood. The receptors were gathered from a man between 65 and 85 years old with acute or convalescent COVID-19.

The rearrangement links TRBV14 to TRBJ1-1; a weak D match, TRBD1 (6 bases). V lost 0 bases to trimming and J lost 10 bases, with 15 bases between them. The CDR3 runs to 14 residues. Germline CDR1 and CDR2: SGHDN and FVKESK. The CDR3 DNA follows: TGTGCCAGCAGCCAAGATAGGAGGGGGAGGGGAGCTTTCTTT. This gives the protein CASSQDRRGRGAFF.

This chain uses TRBV6-5 with TRBJ1-2; the D is unclear. The CDR3 totals 15 residues. Germline V CDR1 and CDR2: MNHEY, SVGAGI. V was trimmed by 0 bases and J by 7 bases, leaving 15 bases between them. CDR3 in DNA: TGTGCCAGCAGTTACTCGACCGGAGGGTTGGGTGGCTACACCTTC. It codes for CASSYSTGGLGGYTF.

The chain links TRBV2 to TRBJ2-1; D not certain. V was pared by 5 bases and J by 4 bases, with 3 bases between. The V gene's germline CDR1 is SNHLY and CDR2 FYNNEI. The CDR3 spans 11 residues. CDR3 sequence (DNA): TGTGCCAGCAGTCGTTACAATGAGCAGTTCTTC. Residues: CASSRYNEQFF.

CDR3 protein: CASSPSRGRSSYEQYF. As DNA, the CDR3 is TGTGCCAGCAGCCCATCCAGGGGCAGGTCTTCCTACGAGCAGTACTTC. This chain joins TRBV3-1 (or the pseudogene TRBV3-2) and TRBJ2-7; D perhaps matches TRBD1 (6 bases). The CDR3 sequence is 16 residues long. V dropped 4 bases and J dropped 1 base, with 17 bases sitting between them. Germline CDR1 and CDR2: LGHDT and YNNKEL (reference sequence).

The chain combines TRBV19 with TRBJ1-5; 12 bases map to TRBD1. This CDR3 is 17 amino acids long. From germline, CDR1 is LNHDA and CDR2 SQIVND (reference sequence). The junction had 7 bases not matched to a gene; V was cut back by 7 bases and J by 0 bases. CDR3 nucleotides: TGTGCCAGTACCCTTGGGACAGGGGGCTATAGCAATCAGCCCCAGCATTTT. Protein sequence: CASTLGTGGYSNQPQHF.

The V call is TRBV15, the J call TRBJ2-3; 8 nucleotides line up with TRBD2. The CDR3 is made up of 17 amino acids. After removal of 3 bases from V and 0 bases from J, the junction contained 8 bases not matched to a gene. CDR1 LNHNV and CDR2 YYDKDF come from the germline V gene (reference sequence). The CDR3 region has the DNA TGTGCCACCAGCAGGGTCCCGGGGGGGCCTAGCACAGATACGCAGTATTTT. It specifies CATSRVPGGPSTDTQYF.

V gene TRBV6-2 or TRBV6-3 combines with J gene TRBJ1-2; possibly TRBD1 for D (6 bases). This CDR3 comprises 14 residues. Trimming removed 6 bases from V and 5 bases from J, with 16 bases in between. The germline V gene has CDR1 MNHEY and CDR2 SVGEGT. CDR3 DNA: TGTGCCAGCAGCTCCCAGCAGGGGCGATATGGCTACACCTTC. The encoded protein is CASSSQQGRYGYTF.

This clone was detected once. V and J are TRBV7-6 and TRBJ2-3; 12 bases map to TRBD2. Unmatched junction bases numbered 4, after V lost 1 base and J lost 2 bases. Germline CDR1 is SGHVS and CDR2 is FNYEAQ. This CDR3 has 17 residues. This CDR3 reads CASSLGRLAGATDTQYF. The CDR3, as DNA: TGTGCCAGCAGCTTAGGAAGACTAGCGGGGGCCACAGATACGCAGTATTTT.

This clone was recorded only once. The chain employs TRBV7-7 and TRBJ2-5, with D possibly matching TRBD2 (5 bases). The CDR3 covers 17 residues. V was shortened by 0 bases and J by 3 bases, with 17 bases between the two germline ends. CDR1 is SSHAT, CDR2 FNYEAQ, per germline (reference sequence). The CDR3 coding sequence is TGTGCCAGCAGCTTAGCCGGACCCCCGACGGGGAAAGAGACCCAGTACTTC. This encodes CASSLAGPPTGKETQYF.

The J gene is TRBJ2-7, the V gene TRBV19, with 9 bases that match TRBD1. CDR1 and CDR2 (germline): LNHDA, SQIVND (reference sequence). This CDR3 region has 14 residues. The trim removed 7 bases at V and 3 bases at J, leaving 7 bases unmatched. The CDR3 loop reads CASTQGQGIYEQYF. The DNA of the CDR3 is TGTGCCAGTACTCAGGGACAGGGAATCTACGAGCAGTACTTC.